Shown below are 18 T cell receptor beta chains from a single sample sequenced in a study of tumor-infiltrating lymphocytes in oesophageal squamous cell carcinoma. TCRdb called the PCR reads again in MiXCR, with one record for every CDR3 protein. Here the sample spans over 20,000 distinct CDR3 sequences, roughly 32% being singletons. Sequencing was carried out using esophageal tumor tissue. All receptors derive from a female donor with esophageal squamous cell carcinoma.

The CDR3 sequence is CAIKIQGPGNEQYF. CDR3 nucleotide sequence: TGTGCCATCAAAATACAGGGCCCTGGGAACGAGCAGTACTTC. The chain joins TRBV7-9 to TRBJ2-7, with D maybe TRBD1 (6 bases). From germline, CDR1 is SEHNR and CDR2 FQNEAQ (reference sequence). With 10 bases removed from V and 5 bases from J, the gap between germline ends came to 21 bases. The CDR3 has 14 amino acids.

This clonotype was found many times. The chain recombines TRBV11-2 with TRBJ1-4; possible D gene TRBD1, 5 bases. Trimming cost V 5 bases and J 4 bases, with 11 bases left between them. The CDR3 runs to 14 residues. Looked up from germline, CDR1 is SGHAT and CDR2 is FQNNGV. CDR3 residues: CASSLGRSNEKLFF. The CDR3, as DNA: TGTGCCAGCAGCCTGGGACGGAGTAATGAAAAACTGTTTTTT.

This clonotype was counted ten times or more. This chain connects TRBV5-5 to TRBJ2-1; D is unresolved. The DNA end is more similar to TRBJ2-7, so the J call may be wrong. The CDR3 sequence is 12 residues long. CDR1 SGHKS and CDR2 YYEKEE come from the germline V gene (reference sequence). The CDR3, as DNA: TGTGCCAGCAGCCTATCAAGTGGCGAGCAGTACTTC. This translates into CASSLSSGEQYF.

About this clonotype itself: Being one base from a much bigger clone, this may be a read error. The rearrangement joins TRBV24-1 to TRBJ1-1; 8 positions agree with TRBD1. Germline values: CDR1 KGHDR, CDR2 SFDVKD. The J segment lost 5 bases and the V segment lost 8 bases, leaving 6 bases of the junction unmatched. The CDR3 contains 13 residues. The CDR3 DNA reads as TGTGCCACCAATGGACAGGGAAAGACTGAAGCTTTCTTT. It yields the protein CATNGQGKTEAFF.

In its sample, this clonotype was seen a few times. V usage is TRBV13 and J usage is TRBJ2-1; D possibly corresponds to TRBD1 (5 bases). V was trimmed by 3 bases and J by 6 bases, leaving 6 bases between them. Germline lookup yields CDR1 PRHDT and CDR2 FYEKMQ (reference sequence). The CDR3 length is 12 residues. CDR3 in amino acids: CASSFDSNEQFF. The CDR3 coding sequence is TGTGCCAGCAGCTTTGACAGCAATGAGCAGTTCTTC.

The chain is built from TRBV6-4 and TRBJ2-3, with 11 bases aligning to TRBD2. The CDR3 is 16 residues long. J gave up 4 bases and V 5 bases, and 8 bases lay outside the gene matches. Germline V gene sequence: CDR1 MRHNA, CDR2 SNTAGT. The CDR3 DNA reads as TGTGCCAGCAGTTACAGTCGGACTAGCGGGTCAGATACGCAGTATTTT. It encodes CASSYSRTSGSDTQYF.

For this clonotype: The junction does not match germline at one end; this may be a read error. V usage is TRBV5-3 and J usage is TRBJ1-4; 10 nucleotides line up with TRBD1. TRBV5-3 belongs to the ORF category, with a function that is uncertain. The CDR3 length is 18 residues. The CDR3 here is CASSFFPGQGRREEKLFF. The CDR3 bases are TGTGCCAGCAGCTTTTTCCCGGGACAGGGGCGGAGGGAGGAAAAACTGTTTTTT.

This clonotype was seen repeatedly, ten times or more. J is TRBJ2-5 and V is TRBV6-1, with a possible D match to TRBD2 (6 bases). The DNA matches TRBJ2-7 better at its end, which makes the J call doubtful. The CDR3 is made up of 14 amino acids. Germline V lookup: CDR1 MNHNS, CDR2 SASEGT. CDR3 nucleotides: TGTGCCAGCAGCACCCTCGGGGGTGGCGACGAGCAGTACTTC. Translated: CASSTLGGGDEQYF.

The sample holds many counts of this clonotype. The chain is built from TRBV21-1 and TRBJ2-7; TRBD2 is the table's D call and was not checked against the DNA. TRBV21-1 is a listed pseudogene. This CDR3 has 15 residues. The CDR3 region has the DNA TGTGCCAGCAGCAAAGATGACGTAGCGGTGGGCGAGCAGTACTTC. Protein product: CASSKDDVAVGEQYF.

J is TRBJ1-2 and V is TRBV5-5; TRBD1 matches at 8 bases. The CDR3 covers 13 residues. In germline, CDR1 is SGHKS, CDR2 YYEKEE (reference sequence). The V and J ends lost 5 bases and 8 bases, in that order; junction bases with no gene match: 8. CDR3 region: CASSWTGHEGYTF. The CDR3 DNA is TGTGCCAGCAGTTGGACAGGGCACGAAGGCTACACCTTC.

Comments on this clonotype: A clone one base away is much larger, so this may be a read error. V usage is TRBV6-2 or TRBV6-3 and J usage is TRBJ2-3; no reliable D call. Germline loops: CDR1 MNHEY, CDR2 SVGEGT. This CDR3 contains 13 residues. CDR3 in DNA: TGTGCCAGCAGTTACGAACAGTACAATGAGCAGTTATTC. It encodes CASSYEQYNEQLF.

J is TRBJ2-5 and V is TRBV7-2; possibly TRBD2 for D (6 bases). The ends were cut back, 2 bases at V and 6 bases at J, with 13 bases in the middle. This CDR3 comprises 14 residues. CDR1 is SGHTA and CDR2 is FQGNSA in the germline V gene. The CDR3: CASSLKAGSQTQYF. The CDR3 nucleotides read TGTGCCAGCAGCTTAAAAGCCGGGAGTCAGACCCAGTACTTC. Full variable domain (rest looked up from reference TRBV7-2 and TRBJ2-5): GAGVSQSPSNKVTEKGKDVELRCDPISGHTALYWYRQSLGQGLEFLIYFQGNSAPDKSGLPSDRFSAERTGGSVSTLTIQRTQQEDSAVYLCASSLKAGSQTQYFGPGTRLLVL.

This chain connects TRBV14 to TRBJ1-4; TRBD1 aligns across 7 bases. Germline V gene sequence: CDR1 SGHDN, CDR2 FVKESK. This CDR3 region has 15 residues. V was clipped by 5 bases and J by 7 bases; unmatched bases: 10. CDR3 protein: CASSYRQGLSEKLFF. CDR3 in DNA: TGTGCCAGCAGCTATAGACAGGGCCTGTCTGAAAAACTGTTTTTT.

This clonotype was recorded at least ten times. The chain uses TRBV5-1 and TRBJ1-2; 7 bases line up with TRBD1. The CDR3 consists of 15 residues. Trimming took 4 bases from V and 4 from J; bases not matched to a gene: 10. The V gene's germline CDR1 is SGHRS and CDR2 YFSETQ. CDR3 nucleotide sequence: TGCGCCAGCAGCGCCCAGGGGACAGTTACCTATGGCTACACCTTC. Its translation is CASSAQGTVTYGYTF.

V gene TRBV15 combines with J gene TRBJ2-2; D is undetermined. The length of the CDR3 is 14 residues. CDR1 LNHNV and CDR2 YYDKDF come from the germline V gene (reference sequence). V was trimmed by 0 bases and J by 7 bases, leaving 9 bases between them. CDR3 in amino acids: CATSRDLGNGELFF. CDR3 DNA: TGTGCCACCAGCAGAGATCTGGGGAACGGGGAGCTGTTTTTT. The variable domain in full, with the rest retrieved from reference TRBV15 and TRBJ2-2, is DAMVIQNPRYQVTQFGKPVTLSCSQTLNHNVMYWYQQKSSQAPKLLFHYYDKDFNNEADTPDNFQSRRPNTSFCFLDIRSPGLGDTAMYLCATSRDLGNGELFFGEGSRLTVL.

This clonotype was seen once. The genes are TRBV7-6 and TRBJ2-4; perhaps TRBD2 as D (5 bases). Matching the DNA end better, TRBJ2-1 makes the J call doubtful. The CDR3 consists of 15 residues. CDR1 is SGHVS, CDR2 FNYEAQ, per germline. The CDR3 coding sequence is TGTGCCAGCAGCCCGCGTACTGCTGCGGGCAATGAGCAGTTCTTC. Translated, it gives CASSPRTAAGNEQFF.

This clonotype was counted ten times or more. The chain combines TRBV28 with TRBJ1-4; no firm D call. This CDR3 contains 11 residues. Trimming took off 6 bases at V and 8 bases at J, with 7 bases between the two ends. CDR1 is MDHEN, CDR2 SYDVKM, per germline. CDR3 sequence (DNA): TGTGCCAGCAGAAGGCAGGAAAAACTGTTTTTT. Translation: CASRRQEKLFF.

This clonotype came up many times. The V call is TRBV10-3, the J call TRBJ1-1; 7 bases match TRBD1. Per the germline V gene, CDR1 is ENHRY and CDR2 is SYGVKD. The CDR3 is 12 residues long. V shed 0 bases, J shed 11 bases, and the junction held 3 bases outside the gene matches. Written as DNA, the CDR3 is TGTGCCATCAGTGAGTCGGAGGGGGCTGCTTTCTTT. Translated: CAISESEGAAFF.